These 9 T cell receptor beta chains originate from one sample sequenced in a study of metastatic and nonmetastatic thyroid tumors. TCRdb redid the clone calls on the PCR reads using MiXCR. This sample has 25,000 to 35,000 clones, with 15% to 20% found just once. Each patient went into thyroid surgery without having received any treatment. Sequencing was performed on blood. These receptors all stem from a female donor with papillary thyroid cancer or a benign thyroid nodule (not recorded which). Some clones in this sample may be carry-over from other donors' samples.

By sample share, this clone is medium-sized (0.01 to 0.1%). The CDR3 protein is CASSGYSGSLETQYF. The CDR3 DNA follows: TGTGCCAGCAGTGGCTATAGCGGGAGCTTGGAGACCCAGTACTTC. This rearrangement joins TRBV6-1 to TRBJ2-5; 9 bases agree with TRBD2. Germline trimming cut 4 bases from V and 5 bases from J; bases unmatched to any gene: 8. This CDR3 spans 15 amino acids. CDR1 is MNHNS, CDR2 SASEGT, per germline.

This clone turned up a few times. V gene TRBV28 combines with J gene TRBJ2-7, with TRBD1 as a possible D gene (6 bases). Trimming shortened V by 7 bases and J by 7 bases, and 20 bases separated the two germline ends. Germline-derived CDR1 and CDR2 are MDHEN and SYDVKM. CDR3 length: 14 amino acids. CDR3 coding DNA: TGTGCCAGCATTTTCAGGGGTACCTTGGGGGAGCAGTACTTC. It yields the protein CASIFRGTLGEQYF.

In this sample, this clone turned up many times. The J gene is TRBJ2-5, the V gene TRBV5-1, with 11 bases lining up with TRBD2. Looked up from germline, CDR1 is SGHRS and CDR2 is YFSETQ. Losses at the gene ends were 0 bases for V and 2 bases for J; bases not matched to a gene: 3. The CDR3 has 16 residues. The CDR3 spells CASSLALAGGQETQYF. The CDR3 DNA sequence: TGCGCCAGCAGCTTGGCCCTAGCGGGGGGACAAGAGACCCAGTACTTC.

About this clone itself: This may come from a read error, since a much larger clone is one base off. The J gene is TRBJ1-2, the V gene TRBV28, with a tentative D call TRBD1 (5 bases). The CDR3 runs to 14 residues. Germline CDR1 is MDHEN and CDR2 is SYDVKM. CDR3 DNA: TGTGTCAGCAGTTTAGGTGAAAGGAGGGGTGGCTACACCTTC. This translates into CVSSLGERRGGYTF.

At least ten counts were recorded for this clone. This same CDR3 is encoded by further DNA sequences in the sample. V and J are TRBV4-2 and TRBJ2-1; 10 nucleotides agree with TRBD2. V shed 0 bases and J 3 bases; nucleotides not matched to a gene: 5. The CDR3 has 17 residues. Germline values: CDR1 LGHNA, CDR2 YNFKEQ. In DNA, the CDR3 is TGTGCCAGCAGCCAAGAGCCAGCGGGAGGGAACTACAATGAGCAGTTCTTC. This translates into CASSQEPAGGNYNEQFF.

This clone was found many times. The genes are TRBV5-1 and TRBJ1-1; 10 nucleotides align to TRBD1. V lost 3 bases, J lost 3 bases, and 5 bases stayed unmatched. CDR3 length: 15 amino acids. Germline CDR1 is SGHRS and CDR2 is YFSETQ. CDR3 sequence: CASSSTGTGDTEAFF. In DNA, the CDR3 is TGCGCCAGCAGCTCAACCGGGACAGGGGACACTGAAGCTTTCTTT.

This clone was detected many times. Germline and junction disagree at one end, which may indicate a read error. The chain couples TRBV7-7 to TRBJ2-1; D is undetermined. The CDR3 length is 15 residues. From germline, CDR1 is SSHAT and CDR2 FNYEAQ (reference sequence). The CDR3 bases are TGTGCTAGCAGCTTAGGAGCTTCCTCCTACAATGAGCAGTTCTTC. The encoded protein is CASSLGASSYNEQFF.

The chain recombines TRBV10-3 with TRBJ1-2; 9 nucleotides agree with TRBD1. The germline CDR1 and CDR2 sequences are ENHRY and SYGVKD. The CDR3 length is 13 residues. V lost 6 bases and J lost 8; bases outside the gene matches: 7. Here the CDR3 reads CAISGIQGAGYTF. The CDR3 DNA follows: TGTGCCATCAGCGGAATACAGGGGGCGGGCTACACCTTC.

Concerning this clone itself: One end of the junction does not line up with germline, which may come from a read error. J is TRBJ2-3 and V is TRBV11-2, with D unresolved. The V gene's germline CDR1 is SGHAT and CDR2 FQNNGV. This CDR3 is built from 17 residues. CDR3 region: CANSSYGAPISTDTQYF. DNA for the CDR3: TGTGCCAACAGCTCATACGGCGCCCCGATTAGCACAGATACGCAGTATTTT.